Below, 32 T cell receptor beta chains from the same sample are listed, as sequenced in a study of T-cell reconstitution after alpha-beta-depleted transplantation in children. This sample's TCRbeta library carried unique molecular identifier barcodes. TCRdb passed the PCR reads through MiXCR, listing each CDR3 protein once. The sample gives about 74,000 distinct CDR3 sequences, 13% to 15% of which show up once; 25% to 35% is in the top ten. Sequencing was performed on PBMCs, mostly from graft donor cells, taken 180 days after TCRalphabeta/CD19-depleted stem cell transplant. The receptors originated from a male patient between 2 and 10 years old who had a stem cell transplant for acute lymphoblastic leukemia, so the T cells may come from the graft donor.

The genes are TRBV5-3 and TRBJ2-3; perhaps TRBD2 as D (5 bases). TRBV5-3 is classed as an ORF, of uncertain function. This CDR3 has 12 amino acids. Between the trimmed V and J ends, which lost 4 bases and 3 bases, there was a span of 6 bases. The CDR3 DNA sequence: TGTGCCAGAAGCCGGAGGACAGATACGCAGTATTTT. Translating it yields CARSRRTDTQYF.

The J gene is TRBJ2-1, the V gene TRBV7-2; D may correspond to TRBD1 or TRBD2 (6 bases each). V lost 3 bases to trimming and J lost 5 bases, with 20 bases between them. There are 17 residues in the CDR3. The germline V gene has CDR1 SGHTA and CDR2 FQGNSA. Here the CDR3 DNA reads TGTGCCAGCAGCTTGATAGGAGGGATAGGACAGAACAATGAGCAGTTCTTC. Translated: CASSLIGGIGQNNEQFF.

The chain has TRBV20-1 and TRBJ2-7; no reliable D call. Germline CDR1 is DFQATT and CDR2 is SNEGSKA (reference sequence). Trimming removed 0 bases at V and 3 bases at J, with 6 bases between. CDR3 length: 12 residues. Written as DNA, the CDR3 is TGCAGTGCTAGAGAAGTACTCTACGAGCAGTACTTC. Translating gives CSAREVLYEQYF.

This clonotype has a handful of counts. The gene calls are TRBV15 and TRBJ2-7, with D unresolved. The CDR3 is 15 residues long. CDR1 and CDR2 from the germline V gene are LNHNV and YYDKDF (reference sequence). The V and J ends lost 0 bases and 7 bases respectively, with 16 bases between them. As DNA, the CDR3 is TGTGCCACCAGCAGAGATGGCACAAGCTTGGGGGAGCAGTACTTC. Translating it yields CATSRDGTSLGEQYF.

The rearrangement joins TRBV7-8 to TRBJ2-3; either TRBD1 or TRBD2 may supply D (5 bases each). This CDR3 has 19 amino acids. Trimming cost V 4 bases and J 4 bases, with 27 bases left between them. Germline V gives CDR1 SGHVS, CDR2 FQNEAQ. CDR3 in amino acids: CASSSLISGANGQPDTQYF. The CDR3 DNA follows: TGTGCCAGCAGCTCTTTAATATCCGGGGCAAACGGGCAACCAGATACGCAGTATTTT.

The chain links TRBV7-2 to TRBJ1-5; D ambiguous. The germline CDR1 and CDR2 sequences are SGHTA and FQGNSA. There are 13 residues in the CDR3. The germline V and J ends were trimmed by 4 bases and 5 bases, with 9 bases remaining between them. Written as DNA, the CDR3 is TGTGCCAGCAGCTCGGACCCGGATCAGCCCCAGCATTTT. This translates into CASSSDPDQPQHF.

The chain carries TRBV20-1 and TRBJ2-5; D is unresolved. V gave up 3 bases and J gave up 4 bases, with 6 bases separating them. Germline loops: CDR1 DFQATT, CDR2 SNEGSKA (reference sequence). CDR3 length: 11 amino acids. The CDR3 sequence: CSASTPETQYF. The DNA of the CDR3 is TGCAGTGCTAGTACTCCAGAGACCCAGTACTTC.

This clonotype was observed a few times. This chain links TRBV30 with TRBJ1-1, with unresolved D. Trimming removed 0 bases at V and 0 bases at J, with 11 bases between. In germline, CDR1 is GTSNPN, CDR2 SVGIG (reference sequence). This CDR3 has 15 amino acids. CDR3 in DNA: TGTGCCTGGAGTGTAAGACGGATGCTGAACACTGAAGCTTTCTTT. It codes for CAWSVRRMLNTEAFF.

This clonotype was found a few times. The rearrangement links TRBV2 to TRBJ2-1; 10 bases agree with TRBD2. CDR1 and CDR2 from the germline V gene are SNHLY and FYNNEI. J gave up 5 bases and V 5 bases, and 6 bases lay outside the gene matches. The CDR3 loop spans 15 amino acids. CDR3 bases: TGTGCCAGCAGTCCTAGCGGGGGTTTCCACAATGAGCAGTTCTTC. This gives the protein CASSPSGGFHNEQFF.

This clonotype was recorded a few times. This chain joins TRBV5-1 and TRBJ2-3; 7 bases line up with TRBD2. Germline assignment: CDR1 SGHRS and CDR2 YFSETQ. With V trimmed by 4 bases and J by 3 bases, 17 bases remained unmatched. This CDR3 contains 18 residues. This CDR3 reads CASSLHVAGVGVTDTQYF. CDR3 nucleotide sequence: TGCGCCAGCAGCCTACACGTCGCGGGGGTAGGAGTGACAGATACGCAGTATTTT.

The CDR3 is CAISEFWTAKNIQYF. Here the CDR3 DNA reads TGTGCCATCAGTGAGTTCTGGACAGCCAAAAACATTCAGTACTTC. The chain recombines TRBV10-3 with TRBJ2-4; no clear D. Germline CDR1 reads ENHRY; CDR2 reads SYGVKD. V lost 1 base and J lost 0, with 7 bases in between. The CDR3 totals 15 residues.

V usage is TRBV20-1 and J usage is TRBJ2-5; the D gene is possibly TRBD1 (5 bases). Germline CDR1 DFQATT, CDR2 SNEGSKA (reference sequence). This CDR3 spans 14 amino acids. V was trimmed by 6 bases and J by 3 bases, leaving 17 bases between them. CDR3 sequence: CSAPSRTTKETQYF. The DNA of the CDR3 is TGCAGTGCACCGTCCCGGACAACTAAAGAGACCCAGTACTTC.

This clonotype turned up a few times. The V and J genes are TRBV4-3 and TRBJ2-7; D gene uncertain. CDR1 is LGHNA, CDR2 YSLEER, per germline. The V end was cut by 0 bases, the J end by 6 bases, with 12 bases between. The CDR3 consists of 14 residues. The CDR3 sequence is CASSQDLDLVEQYF. CDR3 bases: TGCGCCAGCAGCCAAGATCTCGACTTGGTCGAGCAGTACTTC.

This clonotype showed up many times. The chain joins TRBV9 to TRBJ2-5; TRBD1 matches at 7 bases. The CDR3 consists of 15 residues. V trimming: 5 bases; J trimming: 4 bases; junction bases outside the gene matches: 11. The germline gives CDR1 SGDLS, CDR2 YYNGEE. CDR3 in amino acids: CASSLPLEGAETQYF. DNA for the CDR3: TGTGCCAGCAGTCTTCCCCTCGAGGGGGCAGAGACCCAGTACTTC.

The chain joins TRBV7-2 to TRBJ2-7, with 9 positions matching TRBD2. The J segment lost 1 base and the V segment lost 1 base, leaving 5 bases of the junction unmatched. This CDR3 region has 16 residues. The germline CDR1 and CDR2 sequences are SGHTA and FQGNSA. CDR3 in amino acids: CASSLEGLAGSYEQYF. In DNA form, the CDR3 reads TGTGCCAGCAGCTTAGAGGGGCTAGCGGGGTCCTACGAGCAGTACTTC.

The gene calls are TRBV29-1 and TRBJ2-1; possibly TRBD2 for D (7 bases). Germline V gives CDR1 SQVTM, CDR2 ANQGSEA. This CDR3 has 13 amino acids. With 2 bases removed from V and 5 bases from J, the gap between germline ends came to 10 bases. For the CDR3, the DNA is TGCAGCGTTGAAATGGGGGGGCACAATGAGCAGTTCTTC. This translates into CSVEMGGHNEQFF.

This chain links TRBV24-1 with TRBJ1-2; the D gene is possibly TRBD1 (5 bases). With 5 bases removed from V and 7 bases from J, the gap between germline ends came to 13 bases. This CDR3 has 13 amino acids. Germline CDR1 and CDR2: KGHDR and SFDVKD. CDR3 loop: CATSAPGSFGYTF. CDR3 in DNA: TGTGCCACCAGTGCTCCAGGGAGCTTTGGCTACACCTTC.

This clonotype came up many times. The V call is TRBV10-1, the J call TRBJ2-1, with D perhaps matching TRBD1 (6 bases). Per the germline V gene, CDR1 is WNHNN and CDR2 is SYGVQD (reference sequence). The V end lost 5 bases, the J end lost 7 bases, and 15 bases lay between the germline ends. CDR3 length: 14 residues. The CDR3 nucleotides read TGCGCCAGCAGTCCATCCACAGGGCTTAATGAGCAGTTCTTC. Amino acids: CASSPSTGLNEQFF.

This clonotype was recorded a few times. The chain has TRBV7-3 and TRBJ2-1, with D perhaps matching TRBD2 (6 bases). Germline values: CDR1 SGHTA, CDR2 FQGTGA. This CDR3 comprises 16 residues. Trimming shortened V by 2 bases and J by 1 base, and 12 bases separated the two germline ends. The CDR3 DNA is TGTGCCAGCAGCTTAGGATACGGGAGTTCCTACAATGAGCAGTTCTTC. This sequence encodes CASSLGYGSSYNEQFF. Full variable domain (missing parts from reference TRBV7-3 and TRBJ2-1): GAGVSQTPSNKVTEKGKYVELRCDPISGHTALYWYRQSLGQGPEFLIYFQGTGAADDSGLPNDRFFAVRPEGSVSTLKIQRTERGDSAVYLCASSLGYGSSYNEQFFGPGTRLTVL.

V gene TRBV6-5 combines with J gene TRBJ2-7; 7 bases match TRBD1. The V segment lost 5 bases and the J segment 2 bases; nucleotides outside the gene matches: 6. The CDR3 length is 14 residues. Germline values: CDR1 MNHEY, CDR2 SVGAGI. CDR3 DNA sequence: TGTGCCAGCAGTAACCCGGGACAGACCTACGAGCAGTACTTC. This encodes CASSNPGQTYEQYF.

The V call is TRBV20-1, the J call TRBJ2-3; D ambiguous. Per the germline V gene, CDR1 is DFQATT and CDR2 is SNEGSKA (reference sequence). The CDR3 covers 15 residues. V was trimmed by 1 base and J by 2 bases, leaving 13 bases between them. The CDR3 region has the DNA TGCAGTGCTAGAGTGGTAGATTCGGCCACAGATACGCAGTATTTT. Its translation is CSARVVDSATDTQYF.

This clonotype was detected a few times. This rearrangement joins TRBV20-1 to TRBJ2-7; 14 bases are a match to TRBD2. Germline-derived CDR1 and CDR2 are DFQATT and SNEGSKA (reference sequence). J was trimmed by 2 bases and V by 0 bases; bases with no gene match: 3. The CDR3 runs 16 residues. The CDR3 is CSAREWGLAGAYEQYF. The CDR3 DNA sequence: TGCAGTGCTAGAGAATGGGGACTAGCGGGAGCCTACGAGCAGTACTTC.

This clonotype has just a few counts. The chain's CDR3 is CSARDGGAGEKLFF. The CDR3 DNA follows: TGCAGTGCTAGAGATGGGGGAGCCGGCGAAAAACTGTTTTTT. The chain links TRBV20-1 to TRBJ1-4; D perhaps matches TRBD1 (5 bases). The CDR3 spans 14 residues. Germline V gene data show CDR1 as DFQATT and CDR2 as SNEGSKA (reference sequence). Trimming left V 0 bases short and J 8 bases short, with 13 bases between.

The chain links TRBV7-2 to TRBJ2-3, with 9 nucleotides matching TRBD1. V was pared by 3 bases and J by 4 bases, with 5 bases of the junction left unmatched. Germline V lookup: CDR1 SGHTA, CDR2 FQGNSA. This CDR3 contains 15 residues. CDR3 region: CASSFAGQGADTQYF. The CDR3 DNA sequence: TGTGCCAGCAGCTTCGCGGGACAGGGTGCAGATACGCAGTATTTT. Filled out from reference TRBV7-2 and TRBJ2-3, the complete variable domain reads GAGVSQSPSNKVTEKGKDVELRCDPISGHTALYWYRQSLGQGLEFLIYFQGNSAPDKSGLPSDRFSAERTGGSVSTLTIQRTQQEDSAVYLCASSFAGQGADTQYFGPGTRLTVL.

This clonotype appeared a few times. The chain uses TRBV5-1 and TRBJ2-3; possible D gene TRBD1, 5 bases. Trimming shortened V by 1 base and J by 4 bases, and 10 bases separated the two germline ends. Germline lookup yields CDR1 SGHRS and CDR2 YFSETQ. The length of the CDR3 is 14 residues. CDR3 protein: CASSLPGFADTQYF. The CDR3 DNA reads TGCGCCAGCAGCTTGCCAGGGTTCGCAGATACGCAGTATTTT.

The CDR3 nucleotides are TGTGCCAGCAGCTCCTACAGGGGGCGAAACACTGAAGCTTTCTTT. Its protein product is CASSSYRGRNTEAFF. The chain joins TRBV5-6 to TRBJ1-1; 9 bases agree with TRBD1. The CDR3 loop spans 15 amino acids. Germline trimming cut 3 bases from V and 2 bases from J; bases unmatched to any gene: 5. The germline V gene has CDR1 SGHDT and CDR2 YYEEEE.

This clonotype was seen repeatedly, ten times or more. The gene calls are TRBV5-1 and TRBJ2-4; a possible D gene is TRBD1 (5 bases). Germline V gene sequence: CDR1 SGHRS, CDR2 YFSETQ. Trimming stripped 4 bases from V and 0 bases from J, with 14 bases between. CDR3 length: 16 amino acids. The CDR3 protein is CASSRGEPKAKNIQYF. The DNA for the CDR3 is TGCGCCAGCAGCAGGGGTGAACCCAAAGCCAAAAACATTCAGTACTTC.

This chain uses TRBV24-1 with TRBJ1-5; 10 positions match TRBD1. From germline, CDR1 is KGHDR and CDR2 SFDVKD. The V and J ends lost 3 bases and 2 bases, in that order; junction bases with no gene match: 3. The CDR3 totals 16 residues. As DNA, the CDR3 is TGTGCCACCAGTGATGCGGACAGGGGGGGCAATCAGCCCCAGCATTTT. This translates into CATSDADRGGNQPQHF.

This chain links TRBV6-1 with TRBJ2-7, with D perhaps TRBD1 or TRBD2 (5 bases each). V gave up 8 bases and J gave up 3 bases, with 17 bases separating them. The CDR3 contains 14 residues. The germline V gene encodes CDR1 MNHNS and CDR2 SASEGT. The CDR3 DNA reads TGTGCCAGCGGCCGGGACGGAGGTTACTACGAGCAGTACTTC. Its protein product is CASGRDGGYYEQYF.

The genes are TRBV28 and TRBJ2-5; D is possibly TRBD2 (6 bases). Germline loops: CDR1 MDHEN, CDR2 SYDVKM. The V end was cut by 5 bases, the J end by 4 bases, with 17 bases between. The CDR3 is 15 amino acids. DNA of the CDR3: TGTGCCAGCAGTCCTGGAGGGCCTACCCGAGAGACCCAGTACTTC. Protein product: CASSPGGPTRETQYF. Together with reference TRBV28 and TRBJ2-5, the CDR3 gives the full variable domain: DVKVTQSSRYLVKRTGEKVFLECVQDMDHENMFWYRQDPGLGLRLIYFSYDVKMKEKGDIPEGYSVSREKKERFSLILESASTNQTSMYLCASSPGGPTRETQYFGPGTRLLVL.

This clonotype was counted between two and nine times. This chain uses TRBV11-1 with TRBJ2-2, with 7 nucleotides matching TRBD1. This CDR3 is built from 15 residues. The V segment lost 5 bases and the J segment 0 bases; nucleotides outside the gene matches: 3. Germline V gene lookup returns CDR1 SGHAT and CDR2 FQDESV (reference sequence). As DNA, the CDR3 is TGTGCCAGCAGCCGGACAGGCCCGAACACCGGGGAGCTGTTTTTT. It specifies CASSRTGPNTGELFF. The full variable domain, with the rest looked up from reference TRBV11-1 and TRBJ2-2, is EAEVAQSPRYKITEKSQAVAFWCDPISGHATLYWYRQILGQGPELLVQFQDESVVDDSQLPKDRFSAERLKGVDSTLKIQPAELGDSAMYLCASSRTGPNTGELFFGEGSRLTVL.

This clonotype was found a few times. The chain uses TRBV3-1 and TRBJ2-7, with TRBD2 as a possible D gene (6 bases). V lost 1 base and J lost 3, with 13 bases in between. This CDR3 is 15 amino acids long. Germline V gene sequence: CDR1 LGHDT, CDR2 YNNKEL (reference sequence). CDR3 nucleotide sequence: TGTGCCAGCAGCCAAGGCGGGACTTTCCTCTACGAGCAGTACTTC. Translating it yields CASSQGGTFLYEQYF.